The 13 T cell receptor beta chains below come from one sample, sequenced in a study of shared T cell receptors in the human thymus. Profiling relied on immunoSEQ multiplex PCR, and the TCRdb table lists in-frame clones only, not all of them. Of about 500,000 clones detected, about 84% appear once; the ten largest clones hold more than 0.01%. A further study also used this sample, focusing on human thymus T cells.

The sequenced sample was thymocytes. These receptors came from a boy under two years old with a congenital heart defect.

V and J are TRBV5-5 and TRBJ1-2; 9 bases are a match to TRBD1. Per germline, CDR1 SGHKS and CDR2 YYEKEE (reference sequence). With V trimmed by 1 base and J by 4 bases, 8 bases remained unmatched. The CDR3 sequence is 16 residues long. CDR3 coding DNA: TGTGCCAGCAGCTTGTATCCCGGGACAGGGATCTATGGCTACACCTTC. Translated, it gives CASSLYPGTGIYGYTF.

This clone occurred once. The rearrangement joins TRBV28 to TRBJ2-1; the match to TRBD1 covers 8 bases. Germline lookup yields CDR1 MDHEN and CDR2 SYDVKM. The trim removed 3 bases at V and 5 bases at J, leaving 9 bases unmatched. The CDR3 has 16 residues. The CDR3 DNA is TGTGCCAGCAGTTTGGGTGGGACAGGCAATAACAATGAGCAGTTCTTC. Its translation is CASSLGGTGNNNEQFF.

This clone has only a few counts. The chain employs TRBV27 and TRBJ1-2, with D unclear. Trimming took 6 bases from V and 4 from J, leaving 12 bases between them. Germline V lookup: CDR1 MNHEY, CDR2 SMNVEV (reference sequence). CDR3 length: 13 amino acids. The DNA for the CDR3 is TGTGCCAGCAGGCATACCGGGGTCTATGGCTACACCTTC. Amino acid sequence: CASRHTGVYGYTF.

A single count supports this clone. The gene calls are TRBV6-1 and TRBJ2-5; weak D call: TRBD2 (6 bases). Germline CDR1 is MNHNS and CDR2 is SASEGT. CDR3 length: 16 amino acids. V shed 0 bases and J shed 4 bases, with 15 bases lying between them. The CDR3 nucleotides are TGTGCCAGCAGTGAAGCGGCACCTGGAGGGCGAGAGACCCAGTACTTC. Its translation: CASSEAAPGGRETQYF.

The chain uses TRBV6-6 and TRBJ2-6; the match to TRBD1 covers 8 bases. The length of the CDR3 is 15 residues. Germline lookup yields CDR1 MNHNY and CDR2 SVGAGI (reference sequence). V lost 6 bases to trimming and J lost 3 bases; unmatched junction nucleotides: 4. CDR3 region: CASSGQGNGANVLTF. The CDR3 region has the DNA TGTGCCAGCAGCGGACAGGGCAATGGGGCCAACGTCCTGACTTTC.

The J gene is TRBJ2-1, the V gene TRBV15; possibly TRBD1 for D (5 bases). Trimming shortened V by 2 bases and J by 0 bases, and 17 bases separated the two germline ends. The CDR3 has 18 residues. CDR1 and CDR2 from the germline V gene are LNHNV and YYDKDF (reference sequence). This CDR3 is CATSRSWGTGVSYNEQFF. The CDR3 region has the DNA TGTGCCACCAGCAGATCCTGGGGAACAGGAGTCTCCTACAATGAGCAGTTCTTC.

CDR3: CASSVQGAREQYF. The CDR3 DNA reads TGTGCCAGCAGCGTACAGGGGGCGCGGGAGCAGTACTTC. J is TRBJ2-7 and V is TRBV5-6, with TRBD1 matching over 9 bases. CDR1 is SGHDT, CDR2 YYEEEE, per germline. V gave up 4 bases and J gave up 7 bases; unmatched junction bases: 6. This CDR3 spans 13 amino acids.

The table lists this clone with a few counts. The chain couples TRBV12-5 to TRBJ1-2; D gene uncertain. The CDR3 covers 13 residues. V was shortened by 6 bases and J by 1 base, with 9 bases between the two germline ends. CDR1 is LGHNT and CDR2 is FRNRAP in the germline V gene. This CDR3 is CASGQTSNYGYTF. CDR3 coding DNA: TGTGCTAGTGGCCAGACAAGTAACTATGGCTACACCTTC.

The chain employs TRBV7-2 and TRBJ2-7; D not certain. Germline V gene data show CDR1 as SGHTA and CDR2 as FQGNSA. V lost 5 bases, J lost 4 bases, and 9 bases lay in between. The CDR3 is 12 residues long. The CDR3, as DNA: TGTGCCAGCAGCGCCCTCGGGTACGAGCAGTACTTC. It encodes CASSALGYEQYF.

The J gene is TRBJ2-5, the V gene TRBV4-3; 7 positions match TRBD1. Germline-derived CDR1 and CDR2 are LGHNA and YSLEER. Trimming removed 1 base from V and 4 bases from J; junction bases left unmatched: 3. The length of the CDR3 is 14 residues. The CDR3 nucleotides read TGCGCCAGCAGCCAAGTTTCAGGGGGAGAGACCCAGTACTTC. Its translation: CASSQVSGGETQYF.

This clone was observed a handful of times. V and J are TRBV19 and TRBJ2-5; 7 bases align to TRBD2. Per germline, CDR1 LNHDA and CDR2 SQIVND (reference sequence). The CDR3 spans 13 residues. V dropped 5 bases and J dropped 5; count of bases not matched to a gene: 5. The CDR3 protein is CASSRGRAETQYF. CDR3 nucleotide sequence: TGTGCCAGTAGTCGCGGGAGAGCGGAGACCCAGTACTTC.

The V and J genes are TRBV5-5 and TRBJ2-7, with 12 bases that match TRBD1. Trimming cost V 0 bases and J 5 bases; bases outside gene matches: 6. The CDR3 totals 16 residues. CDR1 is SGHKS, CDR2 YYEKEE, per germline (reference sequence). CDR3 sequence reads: CASSLGPGQGAHEQYF. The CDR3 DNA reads TGTGCCAGCAGCTTGGGACCGGGACAGGGGGCCCACGAGCAGTACTTC.

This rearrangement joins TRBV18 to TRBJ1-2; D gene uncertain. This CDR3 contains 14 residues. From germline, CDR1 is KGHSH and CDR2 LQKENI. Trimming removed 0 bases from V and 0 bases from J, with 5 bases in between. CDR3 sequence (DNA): TGTGCCAGCTCACCACCGGCAGCTAACTATGGCTACACCTTC. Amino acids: CASSPPAANYGYTF.